Here is one TCR beta chain with its context. The germline V gene has CDR1 PRHDT and CDR2 FYEKMQ (reference sequence). The CDR3 sequence is 14 residues long. Trimming stripped 5 bases from V and 6 bases from J, with 15 bases between. This entry comes from a study of beta chain features in type 1 diabetes. Sorting with CD45RO/CCR7/CD25/CD127/CD95/CD27 yielded naive, central memory, regulatory and stem-like memory CD4+ cells. The study reverse transcribed the entire isolated RNA, so it sequenced expressed TCRB transcripts. Assay used: immunoSEQ multiplex PCR; TCRdb lists only in-frame clones, some missing. The data hold 60,000 to 75,000 clones, with approximately 59% observed a single time.

The gene calls are TRBV13 and TRBJ2-3; a weak D match, TRBD1 (6 bases). This clonotype originated in a woman younger than 35 in good health. The sequenced material came from Tregs from blood. The CDR3: CASSLYTGFDTQYF. DNA for the CDR3: TGTGCCAGCAGCCTTTACACAGGGTTTGATACGCAGTATTTT.